This T cell receptor (beta chain) was found in a study of early T cells in non-severe SARS-CoV-2 infection. This clonotype occurred a few times. The CDR3 has 13 amino acids. V lost 2 bases and J lost 9, with 12 bases in between. Looked up from germline, CDR1 is LGHDT and CDR2 is YNNKEL (reference sequence). The TCR library protocol was used to attach unique molecular identifiers. These identifiers were attached to individual cDNA molecules. TCRdb redid the calling of the 5' RACE reads with MiXCR, one entry per CDR3 protein. The data hold under 70,000 distinct CDR3 sequences, with less than 5% observed a single time.

The chain links TRBV3-1 to TRBJ2-3; D may match TRBD1 or TRBD2 (6 bases each). Material for sequencing was whole blood. The receptor's source is an adult who was a healthcare worker with PCR-confirmed SARS-CoV-2 infection or an uninfected control (not recorded which). CDR3 in DNA: TGTGCCAGCAGCCAACTGGGGGGCCGAACGCAGTATTTT. It yields the protein CASSQLGGRTQYF.